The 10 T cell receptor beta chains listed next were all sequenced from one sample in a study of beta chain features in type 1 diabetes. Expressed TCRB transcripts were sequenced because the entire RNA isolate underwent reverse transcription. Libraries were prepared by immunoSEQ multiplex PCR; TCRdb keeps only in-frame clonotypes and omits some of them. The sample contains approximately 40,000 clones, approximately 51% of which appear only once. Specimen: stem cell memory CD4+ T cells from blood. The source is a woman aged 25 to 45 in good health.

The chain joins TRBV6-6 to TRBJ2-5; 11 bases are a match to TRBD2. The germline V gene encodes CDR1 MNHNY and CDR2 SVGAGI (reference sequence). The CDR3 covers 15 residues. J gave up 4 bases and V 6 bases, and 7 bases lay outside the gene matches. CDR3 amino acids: CASRLAGGPRETQYF. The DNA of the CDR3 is TGTGCCAGCAGATTAGCGGGAGGGCCGCGAGAGACCCAGTACTTC.

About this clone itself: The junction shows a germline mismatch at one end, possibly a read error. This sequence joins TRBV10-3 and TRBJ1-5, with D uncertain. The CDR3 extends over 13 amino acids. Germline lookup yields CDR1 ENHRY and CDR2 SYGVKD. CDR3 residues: CAVSELGNQPQHF. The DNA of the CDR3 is TGTGCCGTCAGTGAGTTAGGCAATCAGCCCCAGCATTTT.

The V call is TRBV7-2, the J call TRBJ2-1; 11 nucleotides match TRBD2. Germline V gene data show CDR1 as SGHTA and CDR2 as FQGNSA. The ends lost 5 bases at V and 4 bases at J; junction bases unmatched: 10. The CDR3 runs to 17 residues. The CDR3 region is CASSPSRLAGPYNEQFF. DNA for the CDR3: TGTGCCAGCAGCCCTTCCCGACTAGCGGGGCCGTACAATGAGCAGTTCTTC.

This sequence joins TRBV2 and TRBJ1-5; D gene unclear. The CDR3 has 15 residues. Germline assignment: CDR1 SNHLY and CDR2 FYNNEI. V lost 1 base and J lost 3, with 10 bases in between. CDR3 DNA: TGTGCCAGCAGTGAAGAAGCCCATACCAATCAGCCCCAGCATTTT. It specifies CASSEEAHTNQPQHF.

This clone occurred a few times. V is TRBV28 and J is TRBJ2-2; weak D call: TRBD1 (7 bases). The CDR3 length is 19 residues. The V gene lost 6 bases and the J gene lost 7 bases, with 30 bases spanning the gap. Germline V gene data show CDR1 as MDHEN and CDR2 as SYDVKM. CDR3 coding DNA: TGTGCCAGCAGGACCGGGACAGTACTGGGCCCGGGGGATGGCGGGGAGCTGTTTTTT. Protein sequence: CASRTGTVLGPGDGGELFF. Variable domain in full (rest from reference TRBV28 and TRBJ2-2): DVKVTQSSRYLVKRTGEKVFLECVQDMDHENMFWYRQDPGLGLRLIYFSYDVKMKEKGDIPEGYSVSREKKERFSLILESASTNQTSMYLCASRTGTVLGPGDGGELFFGEGSRLTVL.

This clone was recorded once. The CDR3 DNA reads TGCGCCAGCAGCTCCCCCGGGACAGGGAGTGGTGAAAAACTGTTTTTT. Translation gives CASSSPGTGSGEKLFF. The chain couples TRBV5-1 to TRBJ1-4; 9 nucleotides line up with TRBD1. J lost 7 bases, V lost 3 bases, and 10 bases had no gene match. The CDR3 has 16 residues. Germline V gives CDR1 SGHRS, CDR2 YFSETQ.

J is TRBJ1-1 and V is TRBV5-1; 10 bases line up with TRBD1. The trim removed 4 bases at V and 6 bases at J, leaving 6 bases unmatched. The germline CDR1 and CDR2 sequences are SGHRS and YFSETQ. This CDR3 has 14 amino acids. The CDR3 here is CASSGGTGDSEAFF. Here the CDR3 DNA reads TGCGCCAGCAGCGGTGGGACAGGGGATTCTGAAGCTTTCTTT. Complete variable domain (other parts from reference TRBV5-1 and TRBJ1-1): KAGVTQTPRYLIKTRGQQVTLSCSPISGHRSVSWYQQTPGQGLQFLFEYFSETQRNKGNFPGRFSGRQFSNSRSEMNVSTLELGDSALYLCASSGGTGDSEAFFGQGTRLTVV.

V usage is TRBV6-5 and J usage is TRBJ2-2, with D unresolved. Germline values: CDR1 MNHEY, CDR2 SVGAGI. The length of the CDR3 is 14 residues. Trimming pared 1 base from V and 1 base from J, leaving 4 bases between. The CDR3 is CASSYWRNTGELFF. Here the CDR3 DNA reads TGTGCCAGCAGTTACTGGAGGAACACCGGGGAGCTGTTTTTT.

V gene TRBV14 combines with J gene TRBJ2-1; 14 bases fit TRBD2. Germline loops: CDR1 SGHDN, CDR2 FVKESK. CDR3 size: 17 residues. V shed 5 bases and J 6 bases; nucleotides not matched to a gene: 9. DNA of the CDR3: TGTGCCAGCAGCTCTCTAACGACTAGCGGGAGGGTCAATGAGCAGTTCTTC. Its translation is CASSSLTTSGRVNEQFF.

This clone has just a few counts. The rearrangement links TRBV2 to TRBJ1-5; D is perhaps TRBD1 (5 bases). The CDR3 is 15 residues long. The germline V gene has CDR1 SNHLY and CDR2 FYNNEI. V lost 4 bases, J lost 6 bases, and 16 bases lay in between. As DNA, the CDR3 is TGTGCCAGCAGTGGCCCGGGGGGAGAGGCTCAGCCCCAGCATTTT. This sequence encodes CASSGPGGEAQPQHF. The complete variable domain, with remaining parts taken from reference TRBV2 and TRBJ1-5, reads EPEVTQTPSHQVTQMGQEVILRCVPISNHLYFYWYRQILGQKVEFLVSFYNNEISEKSEIFDDQFSVERPDGSNFTLKIRSTKLEDSAMYFCASSGPGGEAQPQHFGDGTRLSIL.